This T cell receptor (beta chain) was captured in a study of glioma-infiltrating T cells after dendritic cell vaccination. Across the study: Between the early 2000s and the early 2010s, patients got autologous tumor lysate-pulsed dendritic cell vaccines.

Blood PBMC samples: pre-vaccination, two weeks post third vaccination, and at tumor progression. V lost 1 base and J 10 bases, leaving 12 bases between the germline ends. In germline, CDR1 is SQVTM, CDR2 ANQGSEA. The CDR3 sequence is 12 residues long. Clones were sequenced by immunoSEQ multiplex PCR, and TCRdb holds only the in-frame ones, with some missing. The sample carries about 92,000 clones, around 86% recorded once. This clone has only a few counts. This clonotype was sampled from a human donor with glioblastoma. The rearrangement links TRBV29-1 to TRBJ2-3, with D possibly being TRBD2 (6 bases). The sample consisted of blood, taken before dendritic cell vaccination. CDR3 sequence: CSVEVTERAQYF. CDR3 nucleotide sequence: TGCAGCGTTGAAGTCACGGAGCGGGCGCAGTATTTT.